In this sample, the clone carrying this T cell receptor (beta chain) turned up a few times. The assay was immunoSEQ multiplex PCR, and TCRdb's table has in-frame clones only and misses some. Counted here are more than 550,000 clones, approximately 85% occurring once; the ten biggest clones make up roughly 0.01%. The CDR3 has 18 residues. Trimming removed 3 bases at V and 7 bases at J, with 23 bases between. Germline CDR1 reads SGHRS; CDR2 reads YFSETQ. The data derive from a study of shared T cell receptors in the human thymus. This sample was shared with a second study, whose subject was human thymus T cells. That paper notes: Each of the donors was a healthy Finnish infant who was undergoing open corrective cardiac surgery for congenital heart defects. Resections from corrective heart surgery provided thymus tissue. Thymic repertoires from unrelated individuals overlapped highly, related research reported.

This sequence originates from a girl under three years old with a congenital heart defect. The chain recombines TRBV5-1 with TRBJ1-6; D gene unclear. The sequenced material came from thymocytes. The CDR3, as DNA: TGCGCCAGCAGCTCGCCCGTCCGGGGTCAGTTCGTGAATTCACCCCTCCACTTT. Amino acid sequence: CASSSPVRGQFVNSPLHF. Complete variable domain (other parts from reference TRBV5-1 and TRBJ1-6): KAGVTQTPRYLIKTRGQQVTLSCSPISGHRSVSWYQQTPGQGLQFLFEYFSETQRNKGNFPGRFSGRQFSNSRSEMNVSTLELGDSALYLCASSSPVRGQFVNSPLHFGNGTRLTVT.